This T cell receptor beta chain originates from a study of OX40 agonist ivuxolimab in advanced cancers. Regarding this clone: The antigen remains undetermined.

Losses at the gene ends were 1 base for V and 3 bases for J; bases not matched to a gene: 0. The CDR3 spans 14 residues. CDR1 PRHDT and CDR2 FYEKMQ come from the germline V gene (reference sequence). The method was immunoSEQ multiplex PCR; TCRdb's version includes in-frame clones alone and lacks a portion of them. The sample has about 100,000 clones, 85% to 95% seen once. General observations from the study: CD8+ T cells were the subset that, on average, had more expanded clones than CD4+.

The source is an adult with an advanced solid tumor such as melanoma, head and neck, liver or kidney cancer. The rearrangement uses TRBV13 and TRBJ1-3; 7 bases line up with TRBD1. The source material was CD4+ or CD8+ T cells sorted from blood, sampled in a trial of the OX40 agonist ivuxolimab. CDR3 DNA sequence: TGTGCCAGCAGCTTAGACAGGGGTGGAAACACCATATATTTT. Translating it yields CASSLDRGGNTIYF. The full variable domain, in which reference TRBV13 and TRBJ1-3 provide the parts outside the CDR3, is AAGVIQSPRHLIKEKRETATLKCYPIPRHDTVYWYQQGPGQDPQFLISFYEKMQSDKGSIPDRFSAQQFSDYHSELNMSSLELGDSALYFCASSLDRGGNTIYFGEGSWLTVV.